Listed below are T cell receptor beta chains from one sample, sequenced in a study of T cells after yellow fever vaccination. TCRdb itself ran the 5' RACE reads through MiXCR, one entry per CDR3 protein. The sample includes 250,000 to 350,000 distinct CDR3 sequences, 4% to 5.5% of them seen just once. The sequences come from PBMCs, collected 15 days after the yellow fever booster vaccination. These receptors all come from a man aged 18-30 years who received the YFV17D yellow fever vaccine. The CDR3 runs from the conserved cysteine through the conserved F or W. The order of the fields is V gene, J gene, clone size, D gene, CDR3 protein, CDR3 DNA. D genes are given only for firm matches. The size field is filled for only some rows; it gives once, few, many or a size class.

TRBV21-1,TRBJ1-2,few,-,CASSKEQFYGYTF,TGTGCCAGCAGCAAAGAACAGTTCTATGGCTACACCTTC
TRBV4-2,TRBJ2-7,many,-,CASSRPGGGEQYF,TGTGCCAGCAGCCGCCCCGGGGGAGGCGAGCAGTACTTC
TRBV20-1,TRBJ1-2,-,TRBD1,CSARGGTGGNSYTF,TGCAGTGCTAGAGGAGGGACAGGGGGCAATTCCTACACCTTC
TRBV20-1,TRBJ2-1,few,-,CSAGEVVF,TGCAGTGCCGGGGAAGTTGTCTTC
TRBV5-6,TRBJ2-7,many,TRBD2,CASSPRGVGEQYF,TGTGCCAGCAGTCCCCGGGGGGTCGGGGAGCAGTACTTC
TRBV9,TRBJ1-2,-,-,CASSLTRASYGYTF,TGTGCCAGCAGCCTAACGAGGGCTTCCTATGGCTACACCTTC
TRBV4-1,TRBJ1-5,-,-,CASSQDQQGNQPQHF,TGCGCCAGCAGCCAAGATCAACAGGGAAATCAGCCCCAGCATTTT
TRBV9,TRBJ2-7,few,-,CASSVGGGREQYF,TGTGCCAGCAGCGTAGGAGGAGGGAGAGAGCAGTACTTC
TRBV9,TRBJ2-6,-,-,CASSVGGWGANVLTF,TGTGCCAGCAGCGTAGGGGGATGGGGGGCCAACGTCCTGACTTTC
TRBV28,TRBJ2-1,few,TRBD2,CASSFRPSGGRNEQFF,TGTGCCAGCAGTTTCCGCCCTAGCGGGGGTCGCAATGAGCAGTTCTTC
TRBV4-1,TRBJ2-1,few,TRBD2,CASSPSGTPSSYNEQFF,TGCGCCAGCAGCCCTAGCGGAACCCCCAGCTCCTACAATGAGCAGTTCTTC
TRBV9,TRBJ1-5,-,TRBD1,CASSAGQGGNQPQHF,TGTGCCAGCAGCGCCGGACAGGGAGGCAATCAGCCCCAGCATTTT
TRBV18,TRBJ2-4,few,TRBD1,CASSPQTGASKNIQYF,TGTGCCAGCTCCCCACAGACAGGGGCGAGCAAAAACATTCAGTACTTC
TRBV7-2,TRBJ2-7,many,TRBD2,CASSSTGTSGRYEQYF,TGTGCCAGCAGCTCCACCGGGACTAGCGGGAGGTACGAGCAGTACTTC
TRBV6-6,TRBJ2-2,many,-,CASSYSPGETGELFF,TGTGCCAGCAGTTACTCGCCGGGGGAGACCGGGGAGCTGTTTTTT
TRBV6-5,TRBJ1-5,-,-,CASRLTGIANQPQHF,TGTGCCAGCAGACTCACAGGGATAGCAAATCAGCCCCAGCATTTT
TRBV5-4,TRBJ2-5,many,-,CASYRDPENQETQYF,TGTGCCAGCTATCGGGACCCTGAGAATCAAGAGACCCAGTACTTC
TRBV5-6,TRBJ1-2,few,-,CASRREDRLGYTF,TGTGCCAGCAGGAGGGAGGATCGTCTGGGCTACACCTTC
TRBV3-1,TRBJ2-1,many,-,CASSQVGSGAYNEQFF,TGTGCCAGCAGCCAAGTTGGTTCAGGGGCCTACAATGAGCAGTTCTTC
TRBV20-1,TRBJ2-3,many,-,CSARGRGAGFNTQYF,TGCAGTGCTAGAGGGAGGGGTGCGGGTTTTAATACGCAGTATTTT
TRBV7-9,TRBJ1-5,few,TRBD1,CASSLAWDSSNQPQHF,TGTGCCAGCAGCTTAGCGTGGGACAGTAGCAATCAGCCCCAGCATTTT